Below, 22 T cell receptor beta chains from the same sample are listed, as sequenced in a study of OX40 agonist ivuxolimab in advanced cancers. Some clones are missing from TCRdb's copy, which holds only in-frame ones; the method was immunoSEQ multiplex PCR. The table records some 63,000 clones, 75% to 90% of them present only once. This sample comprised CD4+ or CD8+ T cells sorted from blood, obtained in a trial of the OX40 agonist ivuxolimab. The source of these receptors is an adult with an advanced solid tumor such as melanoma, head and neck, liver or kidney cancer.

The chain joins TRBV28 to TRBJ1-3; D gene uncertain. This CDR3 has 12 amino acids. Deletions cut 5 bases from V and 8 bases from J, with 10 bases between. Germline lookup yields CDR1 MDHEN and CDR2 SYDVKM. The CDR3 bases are TGTGCCAGCAGTCCGGGAGCCTACACCATATATTTT. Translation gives CASSPGAYTIYF.

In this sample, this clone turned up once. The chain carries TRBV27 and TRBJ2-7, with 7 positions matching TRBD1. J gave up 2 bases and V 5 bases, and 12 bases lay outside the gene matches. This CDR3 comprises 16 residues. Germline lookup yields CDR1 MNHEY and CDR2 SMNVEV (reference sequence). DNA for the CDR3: TGTGCCAGCAGTCCATCCCTCGGGACAGATGCCTACGAGCAGTACTTC. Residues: CASSPSLGTDAYEQYF.

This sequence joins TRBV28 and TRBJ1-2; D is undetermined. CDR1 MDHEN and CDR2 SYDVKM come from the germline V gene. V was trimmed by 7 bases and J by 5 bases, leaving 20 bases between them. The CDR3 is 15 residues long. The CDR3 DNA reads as TGTGCCAGCAAGCTATCGGAAGGGCAGTTATATGGCTACACCTTC. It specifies CASKLSEGQLYGYTF.

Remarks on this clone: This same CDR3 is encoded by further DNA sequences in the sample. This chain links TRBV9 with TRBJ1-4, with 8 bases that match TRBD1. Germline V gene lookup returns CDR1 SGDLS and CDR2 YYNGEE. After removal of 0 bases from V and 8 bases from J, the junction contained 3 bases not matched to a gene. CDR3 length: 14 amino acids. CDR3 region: CASSVAGGGEKLFF. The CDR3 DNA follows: TGTGCCAGCAGCGTAGCAGGGGGCGGCGAAAAACTGTTTTTT.

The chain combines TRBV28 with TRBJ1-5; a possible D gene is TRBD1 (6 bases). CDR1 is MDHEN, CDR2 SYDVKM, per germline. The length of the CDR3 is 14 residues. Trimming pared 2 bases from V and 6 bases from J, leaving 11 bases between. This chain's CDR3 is CASSLRGGSQPQHF. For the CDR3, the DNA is TGTGCCAGCAGTTTACGAGGGGGGAGTCAGCCCCAGCATTTT.

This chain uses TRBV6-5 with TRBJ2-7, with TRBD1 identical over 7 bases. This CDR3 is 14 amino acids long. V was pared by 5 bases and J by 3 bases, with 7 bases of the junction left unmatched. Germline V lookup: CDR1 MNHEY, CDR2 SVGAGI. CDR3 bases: TGTGCCAGCAGTGCGTCCCGGGACAGCTACGAGCAGTACTTC. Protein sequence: CASSASRDSYEQYF.

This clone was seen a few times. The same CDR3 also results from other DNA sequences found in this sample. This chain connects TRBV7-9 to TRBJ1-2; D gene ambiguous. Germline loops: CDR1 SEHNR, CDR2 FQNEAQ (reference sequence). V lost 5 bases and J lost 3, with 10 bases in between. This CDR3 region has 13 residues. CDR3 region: CASSPPRDYGYTF. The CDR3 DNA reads TGTGCCAGCAGCCCCCCAAGGGACTATGGCTACACCTTC.

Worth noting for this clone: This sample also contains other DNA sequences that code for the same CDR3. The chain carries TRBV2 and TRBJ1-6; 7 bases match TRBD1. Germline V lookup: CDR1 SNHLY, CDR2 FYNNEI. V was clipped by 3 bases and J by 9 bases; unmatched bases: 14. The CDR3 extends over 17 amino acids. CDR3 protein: CASSEELAGQWGSPLHF. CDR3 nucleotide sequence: TGTGCCAGCAGTGAGGAGCTTGCGGGACAGTGGGGTTCACCCCTCCACTTT.

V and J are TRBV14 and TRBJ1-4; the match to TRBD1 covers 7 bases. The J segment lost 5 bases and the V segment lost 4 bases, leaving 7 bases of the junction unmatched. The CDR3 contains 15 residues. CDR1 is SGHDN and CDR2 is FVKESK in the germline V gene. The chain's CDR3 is CASSRRDSYNEKLFF. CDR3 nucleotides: TGTGCCAGCAGCCGCCGGGACAGTTACAATGAAAAACTGTTTTTT.

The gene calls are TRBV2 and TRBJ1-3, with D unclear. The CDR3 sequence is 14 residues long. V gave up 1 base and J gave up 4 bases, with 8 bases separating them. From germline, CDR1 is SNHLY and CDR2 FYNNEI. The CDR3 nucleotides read TGTGCCAGCAGTGAAGTGAGCCCCGGAAACACCATATATTTT. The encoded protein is CASSEVSPGNTIYF.

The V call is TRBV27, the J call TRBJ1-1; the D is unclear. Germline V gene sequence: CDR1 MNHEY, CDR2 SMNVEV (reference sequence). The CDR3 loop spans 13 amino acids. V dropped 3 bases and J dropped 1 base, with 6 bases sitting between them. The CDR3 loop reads CASSFAWNTEAFF. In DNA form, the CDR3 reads TGTGCCAGCAGTTTTGCCTGGAACACTGAAGCTTTCTTT.

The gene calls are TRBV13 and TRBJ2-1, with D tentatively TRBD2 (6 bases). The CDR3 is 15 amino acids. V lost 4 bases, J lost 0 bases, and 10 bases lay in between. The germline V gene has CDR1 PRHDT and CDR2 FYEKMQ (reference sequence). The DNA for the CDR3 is TGTGCCAGCAGCTCGGGACTCAGCTCCTACAATGAGCAGTTCTTC. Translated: CASSSGLSSYNEQFF.

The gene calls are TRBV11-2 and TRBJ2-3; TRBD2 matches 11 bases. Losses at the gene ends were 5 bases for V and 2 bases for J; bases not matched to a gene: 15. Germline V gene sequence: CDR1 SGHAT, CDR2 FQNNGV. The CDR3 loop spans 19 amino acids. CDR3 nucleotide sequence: TGTGCCAGCAGCGACCACCCCCCTACTAGCGGGAGTTACACAGATACGCAGTATTTT. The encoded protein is CASSDHPPTSGSYTDTQYF.

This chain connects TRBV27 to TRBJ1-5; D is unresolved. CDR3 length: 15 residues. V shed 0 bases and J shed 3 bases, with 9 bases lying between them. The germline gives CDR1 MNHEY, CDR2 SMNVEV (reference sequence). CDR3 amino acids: CASSLSASFNQPQHF. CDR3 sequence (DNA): TGTGCCAGCAGTTTATCGGCCAGTTTCAATCAGCCCCAGCATTTT.

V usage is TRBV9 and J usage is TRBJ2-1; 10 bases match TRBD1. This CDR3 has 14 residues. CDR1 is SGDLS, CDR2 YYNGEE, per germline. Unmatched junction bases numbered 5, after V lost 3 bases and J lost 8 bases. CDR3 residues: CASSGGDRGDEQFF. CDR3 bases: TGTGCCAGCAGCGGCGGGGACAGGGGCGATGAGCAGTTCTTC.

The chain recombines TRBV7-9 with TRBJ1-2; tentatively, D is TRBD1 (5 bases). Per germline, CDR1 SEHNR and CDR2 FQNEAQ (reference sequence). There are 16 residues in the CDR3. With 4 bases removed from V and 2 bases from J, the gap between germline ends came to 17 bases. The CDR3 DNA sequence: TGTGCCAGCAGCTCGGGACTCCTCGTAGGGAACTATGGCTACACCTTC. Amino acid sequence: CASSSGLLVGNYGYTF. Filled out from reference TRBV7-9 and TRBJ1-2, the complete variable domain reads DTGVSQNPRHKITKRGQNVTFRCDPISEHNRLYWYRQTLGQGPEFLTYFQNEAQLEKSRLLSDRFSAERPKGSFSTLEIQRTEQGDSAMYLCASSSGLLVGNYGYTFGSGTRLTVV.

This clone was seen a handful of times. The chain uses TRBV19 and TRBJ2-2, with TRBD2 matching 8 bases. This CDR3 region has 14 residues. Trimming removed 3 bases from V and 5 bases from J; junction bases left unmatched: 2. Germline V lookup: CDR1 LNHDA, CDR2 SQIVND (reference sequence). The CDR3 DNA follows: TGTGCCAGTAGTATTTTAGCGGGGACCGGGGAGCTGTTTTTT. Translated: CASSILAGTGELFF.

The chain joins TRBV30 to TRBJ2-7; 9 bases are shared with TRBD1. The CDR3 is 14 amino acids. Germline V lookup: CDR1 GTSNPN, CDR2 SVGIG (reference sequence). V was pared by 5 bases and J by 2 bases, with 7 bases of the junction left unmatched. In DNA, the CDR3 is TGTGCCTGGCACCCGGGACAGGGAGCCTACGAGCAGTACTTC. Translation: CAWHPGQGAYEQYF.

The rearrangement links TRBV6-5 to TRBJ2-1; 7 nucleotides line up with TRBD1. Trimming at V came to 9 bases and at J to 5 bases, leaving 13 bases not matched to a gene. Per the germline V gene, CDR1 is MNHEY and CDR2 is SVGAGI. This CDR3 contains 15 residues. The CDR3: CARGDSSGKNNEQFF. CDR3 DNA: TGTGCCAGGGGGGACAGCTCGGGCAAAAACAATGAGCAGTTCTTC.

The CDR3 here is CASTTSYGYTF. Written as DNA, the CDR3 is TGTGCCAGTACCACCTCTTATGGCTACACCTTC. The rearrangement uses TRBV19 and TRBJ1-2; no clear D gene. CDR1 and CDR2 (germline): LNHDA, SQIVND (reference sequence). The CDR3 runs 11 residues. The V and J ends lost 7 bases and 5 bases respectively, with 8 bases between them.

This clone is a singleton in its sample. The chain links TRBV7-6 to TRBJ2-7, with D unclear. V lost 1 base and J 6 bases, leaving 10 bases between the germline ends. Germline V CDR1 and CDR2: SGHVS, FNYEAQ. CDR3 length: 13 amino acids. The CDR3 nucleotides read TGTGCCAGCAGCTTAGGTTTGTCTCCCGAGCAGTACTTC. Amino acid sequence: CASSLGLSPEQYF.

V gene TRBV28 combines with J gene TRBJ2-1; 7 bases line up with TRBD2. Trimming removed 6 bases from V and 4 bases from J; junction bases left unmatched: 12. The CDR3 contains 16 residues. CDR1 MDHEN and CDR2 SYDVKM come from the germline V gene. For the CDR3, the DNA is TGTGCCAGCAGCGCCTCTGTCCCTAGCGGATACAATGAGCAGTTCTTC. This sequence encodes CASSASVPSGYNEQFF.